This TCR beta chain is from a study of CD8+ T cells in alopecia areata. Isolated RNA was reverse transcribed into cDNA used as the sequencing template. The assay was immunoSEQ multiplex PCR, and TCRdb's table has in-frame clones only and misses some. The data hold over 150,000 clones, with roughly three fifths observed a single time. This CDR3 has 12 amino acids. Germline CDR1 SGHRS, CDR2 YFSETQ. Trimming pared 4 bases from V and 5 bases from J, leaving 7 bases between. The origin of this receptor is a human donor in good health. Specimen: CD8+ T cells sorted from blood. V and J are TRBV5-1 and TRBJ2-1; D is unresolved. The CDR3 region has the DNA TGCGCCAGCAGCGATACAGACAATGAGCAGTTCTTC. It is translated as CASSDTDNEQFF.